The next 24 T cell receptor beta chains were all read from a single sample in a study of blood T cell repertoires in COVID-19. Sequencing used immunoSEQ multiplex PCR; TCRdb keeps in-frame clones, though not all of them. The data contain nearly 250,000 clones, approximately 89% of them singletons. Material: peripheral blood. The receptor set was obtained from a woman aged 60-75 years who had recovered from COVID-19.

The chain combines TRBV7-2 with TRBJ1-3; D not certain. The germline V gene encodes CDR1 SGHTA and CDR2 FQGNSA. This CDR3 spans 14 amino acids. Trimming cost V 1 base and J 1 base, with 5 bases left between them. CDR3 protein: CASSLGQSGNTIYF. The CDR3 nucleotides read TGTGCCAGCAGCTTAGGTCAGTCTGGAAACACCATATATTTT.

V usage is TRBV2 and J usage is TRBJ1-1; a possible D gene is TRBD1 (5 bases). The CDR3 extends over 18 amino acids. Trimming removed 8 bases from V and 1 base from J, with 26 bases in between. Per germline, CDR1 SNHLY and CDR2 FYNNEI. For the CDR3, the DNA is TGTGCCAGCGCAGCGGACATCACTACGTTCGGGGGGAACACTGAAGCTTTCTTT. The encoded protein is CASAADITTFGGNTEAFF.

The rearrangement joins TRBV6-5 to TRBJ1-5, with 10 positions matching TRBD1. Trimming removed 6 bases from V and 5 bases from J; junction bases left unmatched: 4. CDR3 length equals 14 residues. Germline CDR1 reads MNHEY; CDR2 reads SVGAGI. The CDR3 here is CASRPGQGHQPQHF. CDR3 coding DNA: TGTGCCAGCAGGCCGGGACAGGGGCATCAGCCCCAGCATTTT.

The V call is TRBV9, the J call TRBJ2-3; 8 nucleotides match TRBD1. Trimming took 4 bases from V and 1 from J; bases not matched to a gene: 5. Looked up from germline, CDR1 is SGDLS and CDR2 is YYNGEE. This CDR3 region has 15 residues. The CDR3 coding sequence is TGTGCCAGCAGCAAGGAACAGGGGGGCACAGATACGCAGTATTTT. This codes for CASSKEQGGTDTQYF. The variable domain in full, with the rest retrieved from reference TRBV9 and TRBJ2-3, is DSGVTQTPKHLITATGQRVTLRCSPRSGDLSVYWYQQSLDQGLQFLIQYYNGEERAKGNILERFSAQQFPDLHSELNLSSLELGDSALYFCASSKEQGGTDTQYFGPGTRLTVL.

The chain combines TRBV6-1 with TRBJ1-1; TRBD1 might be the D (6 bases). Germline lookup yields CDR1 MNHNS and CDR2 SASEGT. V lost 3 bases to trimming and J lost 3 bases, with 8 bases between them. This CDR3 region has 13 residues. CDR3 residues: CASSDDRYTEAFF. As DNA, the CDR3 is TGTGCCAGCAGTGATGACAGGTACACTGAAGCTTTCTTT.

The genes are TRBV7-3 and TRBJ2-1; a weak D match, TRBD2 (7 bases). The V gene lost 1 base and the J gene lost 10 bases, with 14 bases spanning the gap. The CDR3 consists of 14 residues. Per the germline V gene, CDR1 is SGHTA and CDR2 is FQGTGA. The CDR3 region has the DNA TGTGCCAGCAGCTTAAGCGGGGGCTTAAAGGAGCAGTTCTTC. It codes for CASSLSGGLKEQFF.

This chain connects TRBV27 to TRBJ1-1, with TRBD1 identical over 7 bases. Germline assignment: CDR1 MNHEY and CDR2 SMNVEV (reference sequence). The CDR3 is made up of 16 amino acids. Germline trimming cut 2 bases from V and 5 bases from J; bases unmatched to any gene: 11. The DNA of the CDR3 is TGTGCCAGCAGTTTACAGACGCCACAGGGGTGGACTGAAGCTTTCTTT. This gives the protein CASSLQTPQGWTEAFF.

This clone was observed a single time. The chain recombines TRBV9 with TRBJ2-3, with 10 bases matching TRBD2. The CDR3 spans 15 residues. Per the germline V gene, CDR1 is SGDLS and CDR2 is YYNGEE. V was pared by 5 bases and J by 2 bases, with 5 bases of the junction left unmatched. CDR3: CASSLLAGPTDTQYF. CDR3 DNA: TGTGCCAGCAGTTTACTAGCGGGGCCCACAGATACGCAGTATTTT.

The chain combines TRBV3-1 (or the pseudogene TRBV3-2) with TRBJ2-2; possibly TRBD1 for D (5 bases). The CDR3 contains 15 residues. V lost 2 bases and J 7 bases, leaving 14 bases between the germline ends. Per germline, CDR1 LGHDT and CDR2 YNNKEL (reference sequence). CDR3 sequence: CASSQHPGMDGELFF. Here the CDR3 DNA reads TGTGCCAGCAGCCAACATCCAGGGATGGACGGGGAGCTGTTTTTT.

CDR3 DNA: TGCGCCAGCAGCCAGGGGAACACAGATACGCAGTATTTT. Translating it yields CASSQGNTDTQYF. This chain connects TRBV5-1 to TRBJ2-3, with D tentatively TRBD1 (6 bases). CDR3 size: 13 residues. Per germline, CDR1 SGHRS and CDR2 YFSETQ. Trimming took off 4 bases at V and 2 bases at J, with 8 bases between the two ends.

This clone has a single count. This chain links TRBV29-1 with TRBJ2-5, with 11 bases fitting TRBD1. Germline lookup yields CDR1 SQVTM and CDR2 ANQGSEA. The CDR3 loop spans 15 amino acids. The V segment lost 8 bases and the J segment 1 base; nucleotides outside the gene matches: 9. CDR3 residues: CSLVGGQGAQETQYF. CDR3 DNA sequence: TGCAGCCTCGTAGGAGGACAGGGGGCCCAAGAGACCCAGTACTTC.

The chain has TRBV6-5 and TRBJ1-2; D might be TRBD1 (6 bases). Trimming removed 1 base at V and 2 bases at J, with 11 bases between. The CDR3 spans 15 residues. In germline, CDR1 is MNHEY, CDR2 SVGAGI. The CDR3 is CASSYFFQGNYGYTF. CDR3 nucleotides: TGTGCCAGCAGTTACTTCTTCCAGGGGAACTATGGCTACACCTTC.

This chain links TRBV6-5 with TRBJ2-5; TRBD2 agrees at 8 bases. The CDR3 has 14 residues. V was clipped by 7 bases and J by 5 bases; unmatched bases: 9. In germline, CDR1 is MNHEY, CDR2 SVGAGI. CDR3 bases: TGTGCCAGCACCAACCTGCGGGGGGCTGAGACCCAGTACTTC. Its translation: CASTNLRGAETQYF.

V usage is TRBV7-3 and J usage is TRBJ1-2; TRBD1 matches 8 bases. V lost 5 bases and J lost 2; bases outside the gene matches: 7. CDR3 length equals 15 residues. The germline V gene encodes CDR1 SGHTA and CDR2 FQGTGA. As DNA, the CDR3 is TGTGCCAGCAGCCCGCACAGGGGGGGGAACTATGGCTACACCTTC. As protein: CASSPHRGGNYGYTF.

The chain links TRBV4-1 to TRBJ1-4; tentatively, D is TRBD1 (6 bases). The CDR3 is made up of 15 amino acids. The V end was cut by 3 bases, the J end by 5 bases, with 13 bases between. CDR1 is MGHRA and CDR2 is YSYEKL in the germline V gene. This CDR3 is CASSQGDRQNEKLFF. In nucleotides, the CDR3 is TGCGCCAGCAGCCAGGGTGACAGGCAGAATGAAAAACTGTTTTTT.

The V gene is TRBV5-4, the J gene TRBJ2-1; 7 bases map to TRBD1. The J segment lost 3 bases and the V segment lost 0 bases, leaving 3 bases of the junction unmatched. CDR3 length equals 15 residues. Germline V gene data show CDR1 as SGHNT and CDR2 as YYREEE (reference sequence). CDR3 bases: TGTGCCAGCAGCTTGGACAGGGGTCTCTACAATGAGCAGTTCTTC. Translating gives CASSLDRGLYNEQFF.

V and J are TRBV18 and TRBJ2-7, with D tentatively TRBD1 (6 bases). The CDR3 sequence is 14 residues long. Germline V lookup: CDR1 KGHSH, CDR2 LQKENI. V lost 3 bases to trimming and J lost 0 bases, with 9 bases between them. The CDR3 DNA follows: TGTGCCAGCTCACCCAGGGGACACTCCTACGAGCAGTACTTC. The encoded protein is CASSPRGHSYEQYF. Variable domain in full (rest from reference TRBV18 and TRBJ2-7): NAGVMQNPRHLVRRRGQEARLRCSPMKGHSHVYWYRQLPEEGLKFMVYLQKENIIDESGMPKERFSAEFPKEGPSILRIQQVVRGDSAAYFCASSPRGHSYEQYFGPGTRLTVT.

This rearrangement joins TRBV20-1 to TRBJ2-6; D uncertain. V was shortened by 3 bases and J by 2 bases, with 8 bases between the two germline ends. The length of the CDR3 is 14 residues. Germline loops: CDR1 DFQATT, CDR2 SNEGSKA (reference sequence). This CDR3 reads CSASLAAGANVLTF. The CDR3 nucleotides read TGCAGTGCTAGTCTGGCCGCTGGGGCCAACGTCCTGACTTTC.

This sequence joins TRBV19 and TRBJ2-1; possible D gene TRBD2, 5 bases. The germline V and J ends were trimmed by 4 bases and 6 bases, with 16 bases remaining between them. In germline, CDR1 is LNHDA, CDR2 SQIVND (reference sequence). The length of the CDR3 is 15 residues. CDR3 sequence (DNA): TGTGCCAGTAGTAAGAGCGGATTTACCGGCAATGAGCAGTTCTTC. It codes for CASSKSGFTGNEQFF.

The chain has TRBV5-5 and TRBJ2-3; D possibly corresponds to TRBD1 (6 bases). The CDR3 loop spans 16 amino acids. CDR1 SGHKS and CDR2 YYEKEE come from the germline V gene (reference sequence). V lost 2 bases, J lost 0 bases, and 13 bases lay in between. The CDR3 loop reads CASSFRTDASTDTQYF. DNA for the CDR3: TGTGCCAGCAGCTTCCGGACAGATGCTAGCACAGATACGCAGTATTTT.

The chain has TRBV6-5 and TRBJ1-6, with D perhaps matching TRBD1 (5 bases). Per germline, CDR1 MNHEY and CDR2 SVGAGI. This CDR3 region has 16 residues. Trimming took off 0 bases at V and 6 bases at J, with 12 bases between the two ends. The CDR3 region has the DNA TGTGCCAGCAGTTACTCGGGGACTTTTATTAATTCACCCCTCCACTTT. The encoded protein is CASSYSGTFINSPLHF.

The genes are TRBV6-6 and TRBJ1-2, with D maybe TRBD1 (6 bases). The CDR3 contains 14 residues. Trimming left V 8 bases short and J 4 bases short, with 17 bases between. Germline V gene sequence: CDR1 MNHNY, CDR2 SVGAGI (reference sequence). The CDR3 nucleotides are TGTGCCAGCTCTAAAAGTCGGGGGGCCTATGGCTACACCTTC. Amino acid sequence: CASSKSRGAYGYTF.

This clone showed up many times. V is TRBV6-1 and J is TRBJ1-1, with TRBD1 matching over 8 bases. The CDR3 extends over 15 amino acids. Germline trimming cut 2 bases from V and 3 bases from J; bases unmatched to any gene: 5. Germline V gene lookup returns CDR1 MNHNS and CDR2 SASEGT. The CDR3 loop reads CASSELAGGYTEAFF. CDR3 bases: TGTGCCAGCAGTGAATTGGCAGGGGGCTACACTGAAGCTTTCTTT.

The CDR3 region has the DNA TGTGCCAGCAGCTTGGGACAGGCGGGCAGGACCGGGGAGCTGTTTTTT. Its translation: CASSLGQAGRTGELFF. The chain uses TRBV5-6 and TRBJ2-2, with a weak D call TRBD1 (6 bases). Deletions cut 0 bases from V and 5 bases from J, with 14 bases between. CDR1 is SGHDT, CDR2 YYEEEE, per germline. The CDR3 is 16 amino acids.